Below, 15 T cell receptor beta chains from the same sample are listed, as sequenced in a study of T cells after yellow fever vaccination. TCRdb analysed the 5' RACE reads with MiXCR anew, one entry per CDR3 protein. The table records 500,000 to 700,000 distinct CDR3 sequences, about a fifth of them present only once. The starting material was PBMCs, obtained 15 days after the yellow fever booster vaccination. The receptors were gathered from a man aged 30-40 years who received the YFV17D yellow fever vaccine.

The J gene is TRBJ1-4, the V gene TRBV5-4; a weak D match, TRBD1 (6 bases). The germline V and J ends were trimmed by 1 base and 0 bases, with 16 bases remaining between them. The CDR3 runs 18 residues. Germline lookup yields CDR1 SGHNT and CDR2 YYREEE (reference sequence). Here the CDR3 DNA reads TGTGCCAGCAGCTTGTTCCGACAGGCCAAAACAACTAATGAAAAACTGTTTTTT. Translation: CASSLFRQAKTTNEKLFF.

The rearrangement uses TRBV18 and TRBJ2-7, with 7 positions matching TRBD1. V shed 5 bases and J 6 bases; nucleotides not matched to a gene: 16. CDR3 size: 16 residues. Germline CDR1 is KGHSH and CDR2 is LQKENI. The CDR3 DNA sequence: TGTGCCAGCTCAGCGACGGGACAGCTTGGGCTCTCCGAGCAGTACTTC. Translation: CASSATGQLGLSEQYF. The full variable domain, its missing parts supplied by reference TRBV18 and TRBJ2-7, is NAGVMQNPRHLVRRRGQEARLRCSPMKGHSHVYWYRQLPEEGLKFMVYLQKENIIDESGMPKERFSAEFPKEGPSILRIQQVVRGDSAAYFCASSATGQLGLSEQYFGPGTRLTVT.

The rearrangement uses TRBV6-5 and TRBJ2-5, with 13 bases identical to TRBD2. Trimming removed 0 bases from V and 5 bases from J; junction bases left unmatched: 12. The CDR3 runs to 19 residues. Germline V CDR1 and CDR2: MNHEY, SVGAGI. The CDR3 sequence is CASSYSYAGTSGTMETQYF. In DNA, the CDR3 is TGTGCCAGCAGTTACTCCTACGCCGGGACTAGCGGGACTATGGAGACCCAGTACTTC.

This CDR3 reads CASSQDVSASYEQYF. In nucleotides, the CDR3 is TGCGCCAGCAGCCAAGATGTGAGCGCTTCCTACGAGCAGTACTTC. The V call is TRBV4-3, the J call TRBJ2-7; no clear D. V lost 0 bases and J lost 1, with 10 bases in between. Germline CDR1 is LGHNA and CDR2 is YSLEER. The CDR3 is made up of 15 amino acids.

This chain joins TRBV18 and TRBJ2-1, with D possibly TRBD1 on 6 matching bases. The CDR3 runs 15 residues. Trimming took off 3 bases at V and 4 bases at J, with 13 bases between the two ends. Germline CDR1 KGHSH, CDR2 LQKENI. This CDR3 reads CASSPPGHPYNEQFF. The CDR3 DNA reads TGTGCCAGCTCACCTCCGGGACACCCTTACAATGAGCAGTTCTTC.

This clonotype came up a few times. The chain recombines TRBV20-1 with TRBJ2-3, with D hard to call. CDR3 length equals 11 residues. Germline V gene lookup returns CDR1 DFQATT and CDR2 SNEGSKA (reference sequence). Trimming shortened V by 1 base and J by 4 bases, and 3 bases separated the two germline ends. The CDR3 nucleotides are TGCAGTGCTAGAGCCCCAGATACGCAGTATTTT. As protein: CSARAPDTQYF.

This clonotype appeared a few times. V gene TRBV15 combines with J gene TRBJ2-3; TRBD2 is a possible D gene (6 bases). Germline lookup yields CDR1 LNHNV and CDR2 YYDKDF (reference sequence). Trimming removed 1 base at V and 6 bases at J, with 20 bases between. The CDR3 contains 17 residues. Here the CDR3 DNA reads TGTGCCACCAGCAGAGTCCCCTGGGAGGTGCGGGGCGATACGCAGTATTTT. Translated, it gives CATSRVPWEVRGDTQYF.

This clonotype was picked up a small number of times. V gene TRBV7-3 combines with J gene TRBJ2-7; D possibly matches TRBD1 or TRBD2 (6 bases each). Germline V gives CDR1 SGHTA, CDR2 FQGTGA. This CDR3 has 14 amino acids. V was trimmed by 5 bases and J by 2 bases, leaving 13 bases between them. This CDR3 is CASSLNGGPYEQYF. The DNA of the CDR3 is TGTGCCAGCAGCCTCAACGGGGGCCCCTACGAGCAGTACTTC.

This clonotype was recorded only once. The chain couples TRBV5-1 to TRBJ2-1; the D gene is possibly TRBD2 (5 bases). This CDR3 is built from 14 residues. V was cut by 5 bases and J by 4 bases, with 13 bases left in between. Germline V gene lookup returns CDR1 SGHRS and CDR2 YFSETQ. The CDR3 loop is CASRAEGLYNEQFF. DNA of the CDR3: TGCGCCAGCAGAGCAGAAGGACTGTACAATGAGCAGTTCTTC.

This clonotype has more than one count but fewer than ten. The rearrangement links TRBV6-5 to TRBJ2-2; 7 nucleotides align to TRBD2. With V trimmed by 3 bases and J by 3 bases, 13 bases remained unmatched. In germline, CDR1 is MNHEY, CDR2 SVGAGI. The CDR3 has 18 amino acids. CDR3 in DNA: TGTGCCAGCAGTTATTTTATTTGGCGGGAGTCGTACACCGGGGAGCTGTTTTTT. Translating it yields CASSYFIWRESYTGELFF.

V is TRBV27 and J is TRBJ2-3; D is uncertain. The CDR3 has 14 residues. The ends were cut back, 1 base at V and 6 bases at J, with 11 bases in the middle. The germline gives CDR1 MNHEY, CDR2 SMNVEV (reference sequence). The chain's CDR3 is CASSLFSLADTQYF. In DNA, the CDR3 is TGTGCCAGCAGTTTATTCTCCCTTGCGGATACGCAGTATTTT.

This clonotype occurred a few times. The chain employs TRBV15 and TRBJ2-3; 7 bases match TRBD1. The CDR3 contains 15 residues. V was pared by 4 bases and J by 1 base, with 5 bases of the junction left unmatched. From germline, CDR1 is LNHNV and CDR2 YYDKDF (reference sequence). The CDR3 protein is CATSNRDRRTDTQYF. CDR3 nucleotide sequence: TGTGCCACCAGCAACCGGGACAGACGCACAGATACGCAGTATTTT.

This clonotype has more than one count but fewer than ten. The chain joins TRBV11-2 to TRBJ1-3; no clear D. Germline-derived CDR1 and CDR2 are SGHAT and FQNNGV. CDR3 length: 14 amino acids. V gave up 3 bases and J gave up 4 bases, with 10 bases separating them. The CDR3 DNA sequence: TGTGCCAGCAGCTTCGAAGGAGGAGGAAACACCATATATTTT. Its translation is CASSFEGGGNTIYF.

This clonotype was counted many times. This rearrangement joins TRBV7-2 to TRBJ2-2; 10 nucleotides match TRBD1. V trimming: 5 bases; J trimming: 6 bases; junction bases outside the gene matches: 12. Germline CDR1 SGHTA, CDR2 FQGNSA. This CDR3 spans 17 amino acids. Written as DNA, the CDR3 is TGTGCCAGCAGCCCCAGAGTAGGGGACAGGGGTCCCGGGGAGCTGTTTTTT. Protein product: CASSPRVGDRGPGELFF.

The chain joins TRBV5-1 to TRBJ2-3, with 8 bases matching TRBD2. Germline values: CDR1 SGHRS, CDR2 YFSETQ. This CDR3 region has 15 residues. V lost 0 bases, J lost 1 base, and 1 base stayed unmatched. As DNA, the CDR3 is TGCGCCAGCAGCTTGGAACTAGCGGGCACAGATACGCAGTATTTT. Amino acids: CASSLELAGTDTQYF.